This T cell receptor (beta chain) was sequenced during a study of shared clonotypes between healthy human individuals. In germline, CDR1 is ENHRY, CDR2 SYGVKD. This CDR3 has 14 amino acids. V lost 4 bases to trimming and J lost 4 bases, with 13 bases between them. On this clone: What it binds is not known.

Running of the assay took place at deep level. Clones were read by immunoSEQ multiplex PCR, and TCRdb kept only the in-frame ones, dropping some. The profile covers fewer than 3 million clones, with roughly 92% appearing a single time and 0.37% taken by the ten largest. Study-wide findings and caveats: Among a few donors, roughly 5.5% of naive CD4 clonotypes were found in common.

The genes are TRBV10-3 and TRBJ1-2, with a weak D call TRBD1 (6 bases). The sample comprised naive CD4+ T cells from PBMCs. Stated subset: CD45RA+ positively selected. The clonotype originates from a man between 18 and 35 years old in good health. Some clones in this sample may be carry-over from other donors' samples. The CDR3 nucleotides are TGTGCCATCAGTGTCCAGTTGGACAGCTATGGCTACACCTTC. Translating it yields CAISVQLDSYGYTF.